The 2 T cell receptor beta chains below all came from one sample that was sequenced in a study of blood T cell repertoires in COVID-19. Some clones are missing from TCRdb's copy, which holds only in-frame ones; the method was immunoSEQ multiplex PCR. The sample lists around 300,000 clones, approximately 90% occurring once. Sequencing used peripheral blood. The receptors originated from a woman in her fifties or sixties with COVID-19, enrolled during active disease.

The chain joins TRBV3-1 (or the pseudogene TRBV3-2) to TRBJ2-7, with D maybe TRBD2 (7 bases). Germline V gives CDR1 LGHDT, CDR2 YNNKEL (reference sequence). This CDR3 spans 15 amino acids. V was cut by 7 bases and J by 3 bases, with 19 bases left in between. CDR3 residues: CASTRGALAGYEQYF. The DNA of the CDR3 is TGTGCCAGCACCCGGGGGGCATTAGCGGGCTACGAGCAGTACTTC.

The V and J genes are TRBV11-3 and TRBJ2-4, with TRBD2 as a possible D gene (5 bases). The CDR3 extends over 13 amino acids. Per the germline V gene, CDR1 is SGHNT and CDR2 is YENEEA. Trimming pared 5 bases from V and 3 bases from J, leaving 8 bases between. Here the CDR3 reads CASSARDKNIQYF. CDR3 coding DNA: TGTGCCAGCAGCGCCCGGGACAAAAACATTCAGTACTTC.